Listed below are T cell receptor beta chains from one sample, sequenced in a study of coeliac disease. Libraries were prepared by immunoSEQ multiplex PCR; TCRdb keeps only in-frame clonotypes and omits some of them. The data contain about 7,000 clones, approximately 72% of them singletons. Sequenced material: lamina propria lymphocytes from the gut. Source of these receptors: a man aged 25-40 years with celiac disease. CDR3s include the opening cysteine and the closing phenylalanine or tryptophan. D genes are given only for firm matches. Only part of the rows carry a size: once, few, many, or a class if the clone is expanded.

.	TRBJ2-7	.	TRBV2	TGTGCCAGCAGGGGGGGACAGAACACCTACGAGCAGTACTTC	CASRGGQNTYEQYF
TRBD1	TRBJ2-6	.	TRBV18	TGTGCCAGCTCCCCTACCGCCCAGACAGGGACTGGGGCCAACGTCCTGACTTTC	CASSPTAQTGTGANVLTF
TRBD2	TRBJ2-5	.	TRBV5-4	TGTGCCAGCAGCTTGGCGGTAGCGGGAGTAGGAGAGACCCAGTACTTC	CASSLAVAGVGETQYF
TRBD2	TRBJ2-7	few	TRBV5-4	TGTGCCAGCAGCCAAGTTGTGGCTAGCGGGAGGAGGTGGTCCTACGAGCAGTACTTC	CASSQVVASGRRWSYEQYF
TRBD1	TRBJ1-2	.	TRBV4-1	TGCGCCAGCAGCCATATACCCACCGGGACAGGGTATGGCTACACCTTC	CASSHIPTGTGYGYTF
.	TRBJ2-3	.	TRBV21-1	TGTGCCAGCAGCAAAGGCAGACTAGAGAATAGCACAGATACGCAGTATTTT	CASSKGRLENSTDTQYF
.	TRBJ1-3	.	TRBV28	TGTGCCAGCAGCGGACTGACTGGGGTGGGGATTGGAAACACCATATATTTT	CASSGLTGVGIGNTIYF
.	TRBJ1-5	.	TRBV30	TGTGCCTGGAGTGTAGGTGGGTCGGGGGGCAATCAGCCCCAGCATTTT	CAWSVGGSGGNQPQHF
TRBD1	TRBJ2-1	few	TRBV7-9	TGTGCCAGCAGCACGGGACAGGACGACAATGAGCAGTTCTTC	CASSTGQDDNEQFF
TRBD1	TRBJ1-2	.	TRBV12-5	TGTGCTAGTGGTTTGTGGACAGGAAGCCCGTATGGCTACACCTTC	CASGLWTGSPYGYTF
.	TRBJ1-3	.	TRBV7-3	TGTGCCAGCAGCTCGCCGGTGGGTGCAGGGTACGGAAACACCATATATTTT	CASSSPVGAGYGNTIYF
.	TRBJ2-2	.	TRBV7-9	TGTGCCAGCAGTACTCGCGTAAACTCGAACACCGGGGAGCTGTTTTTT	CASSTRVNSNTGELFF
TRBD1	TRBJ1-2	.	TRBV10-3	TGTGCCATCAGCCCGACAGGGTCGAGTGGCTACACCTTC	CAISPTGSSGYTF
.	TRBJ1-1	.	TRBV19	TGTGCCAGTAGAATTCAGGGGAACACTAAAGCTTTCTTT	CASRIQGNTKAFF
.	TRBJ2-3	.	TRBV19	TGTGCCAGTAGTATATCGGGGTCAGATACGCAGTATTTT	CASSISGSDTQYF
.	TRBJ2-7	.	TRBV6-1	TGTGCCAGCAGTGTCAGAAGACAGGGCCCGGGGGGGGAGCAGTACTTC	CASSVRRQGPGGEQYF
.	TRBJ2-2	.	TRBV7-2	TGTGCCAGCAGCTCCCCGGGAATGATCGGGGAGCTGTTTTTT	CASSSPGMIGELFF
.	TRBJ2-5	.	TRBV21-1	TGTGCCAGCAGGAAAGTGAGGACAGGGCAAGAGACCCAGTACTTC	CASRKVRTGQETQYF
.	TRBJ2-5	.	TRBV15	TGTGCCACCAGCAGAGACGACCGGGGGATAGGGACCCAGTACTTC	CATSRDDRGIGTQYF
.	TRBJ1-2	.	TRBV5-1	TGCGCCAGCAGCGGGGCGCCAGACTCCTATGGCTACACCTTC	CASSGAPDSYGYTF
TRBD1	TRBJ1-3	.	TRBV11-2	TGTGCCAGCACCGACGGACAGGGGTCCGGAAACACCATATATTTT	CASTDGQGSGNTIYF
.	TRBJ2-1	.	TRBV9	TGTGCCAGCAGCGTAGACTCGCCGAGCTCCTACAATGAGCAGTTCTTC	CASSVDSPSSYNEQFF
.	TRBJ1-4	few	TRBV14	TGTGCCAGCAGCCGAAAGCTGGACGGGGGTGAAAAACTGTTTTTT	CASSRKLDGGEKLFF
.	TRBJ2-5	.	TRBV7-6	TGTGCCAGCAGCTTAGGGGGGGTATGGGAGACCCAGTACTTC	CASSLGGVWETQYF
.	TRBJ2-3	.	TRBV6-5	TGTGCCAGCGGGACTCTCTACACAGATACGCAGTATTTT	CASGTLYTDTQYF
.	TRBJ2-5	.	TRBV5-1	TGCGCCAGCAGCCCGCTCAGCGCAGAGACCCAGTACTTC	CASSPLSAETQYF
.	TRBJ2-7	.	TRBV5-6	TGTGCCAGCAGCTTGGTAGCGGCAGGGCCCTACGAGCAGTACTTC	CASSLVAAGPYEQYF
.	TRBJ2-7	few	TRBV7-9	TGTGCCAGCAGCTCCCACCTGACGGAGAAATACTACGAGCAGTACTTC	CASSSHLTEKYYEQYF
.	TRBJ1-6	few	TRBV7-3	TGTGCCAGCAGCCTCGAGCGTTTTTCACCCCTCCACTTT	CASSLERFSPLHF
.	TRBJ1-4	.	TRBV4-1	TGCGCCAGCAGCCAAGGCTCGAGCAGGGCAGGAAAACTGTTTTTT	CASSQGSSRAGKLFF
.	TRBJ2-5	few	TRBV7-3	TGTGCCAGCAGCTTATCCAGTACAGCGGGCGAAGAGACCCAGTACTTC	CASSLSSTAGEETQYF
.	TRBJ2-3	.	TRBV4-1	TGCGCCAGCAGCCAAGATTCGCAACAAGATACGCAGTATTTT	CASSQDSQQDTQYF
TRBD1	TRBJ1-2	.	TRBV9	TGTGCCAGCAGCGTAGAGCTAGGGGGCAATGGCTACACCTTC	CASSVELGGNGYTF